This T cell receptor (beta chain) was sequenced in a study of CD8+ T cells in alopecia areata (dated by TCRdb to between 2018 and 2020). Notes on the research overall: Treated patients were enrolled in an open-label pilot trial of oral tofacitinib at 5 to 10 mg twice daily for moderate-to-severe alopecia areata. Patients stayed on tofacitinib for 6 to 18 months and then had 6 months of follow-up off drug so that delayed response and recurrence could be assessed. The SALT score, which quantifies the percentage of affected scalp surface area, was used to measure disease severity in treated patients. In both human patients and the C3H/HeJ mouse model, the study applied high-throughput TCRbeta sequencing to look at T cell clonal expansion in alopecia areata. On the human side, TCRbeta sequencing was run on scalp tissue and on sorted CD4+ and CD8+ peripheral blood T cells from healthy controls and from alopecia areata patients with either patchy or totalis/universalis disease. Tofacitinib-treated patients had biopsies at baseline and at 4 and 24 weeks of treatment, with a later scalp biopsy in several patients. Clonality in the scalp was compared among normal scalp (n=4), patchy alopecia areata scalp (n=8), and alopecia totalis/universalis scalp (n=8). The RNA source kit depended on sample type: the PAXgene miRNA kit for fixed scalp, the miRNeasy kit for PBMCs, and the RNeasy kit for mouse skin. immunoSEQ multiplex PCR using 35 Vbeta forward primers and 13 Jbeta reverse primers was used to amplify TCRbeta CDR3 regions.

The time point label corresponds to: 4 weeks on oral tofacitinib. Sample treatment or condition, as interpreted from the label and publication: oral pan-JAK inhibitor, 5-10 mg twice daily. Lesional scalp punch biopsies and peripheral blood were collected from alopecia areata patients. After PBMCs were isolated by density centrifugation and stained for CD3, CD4 and CD8, a FACSAria was used to sort CD4+ and CD8+ T cells. CDR3 length: 15 amino acids, cysteine to phenylalanine. Only the CDR3 portion is preserved as DNA: 45 bases, with reading frame beginning at the first base. Based on the germline V gene, the CDR1 and CDR2 sequences are LGHNA and YNFKEQ. V drops 3 bases and J drops 5 bases, leaving 17 bases in between. Findings and caveats that apply to the study as a whole: Lesional scalp, especially in alopecia totalis/universalis, showed higher clonality and more expanded CD8+ clones than normal scalp, suggesting antigenic drive. Tofacitinib significantly decreased scalp clonality and the number of expanded CD8+ clones among the top 100 scalp clones. During tofacitinib treatment, many expanded lesional clones remained in scalp and blood, and this persistence may partly explain relapse after treatment is stopped. TCR sequences shared between patients were less clear than in mice, possibly partly because of HLA diversity in the patient population. Unlike mouse skin, which is dominated by gammadelta T cells, normal human skin has resident alphabeta T cells that are also sequenced, and this complicates analysis of the scalp TCR repertoire. The treated cohort was small, with a single nonresponder, so links between baseline CD8+ expansion and response need larger studies.

The library relied on the immunoSEQ multiplex PCR assay. RNA was extracted from all samples and reverse transcribed into cDNA as template for TCR sequencing. First-strand cDNA was synthesized using SuperScript III with a 2:1 mix of oligo-dT and random hexamers. A synthetic immune receptor repertoire was used to assess amplification bias, and residual bias was removed computationally. The authors' pipeline ran thus. Raw reads were preprocessed to remove errors, and CDR3 was defined by IMGT conventions from the conserved cysteine to phenylalanine. Clonality was calculated as 1 minus Shannon entropy normalized by log2 of the number of productive unique TCRs. Whether each scalp clone was CD4 or CD8 was inferred by checking scalp TCRbeta sequences against the CD4 and CD8 repertoires from sorted blood. TCRdb carries this immuneACCESS record with in-frame sequences only. Its versions omit some clonotypes, under half of them owing to an unresolved V gene in the studies checked, with the rest unexplained. For V, J and clone size, that table is used; D and trimming come from the DNA. Counted in this sample were about 140,000 clones; about 85% of them appeared once. Of the sample, around 14% is held by the ten largest clones.

This clone was observed a single time. No antigen is known for it. Base qualities are not recorded, but no much larger clone differs from it by a single base. The V gene is TRBV4-2 and the J gene is TRBJ2-7; a weak D assignment points to TRBD2 (7 bases agree). Sample: CD8+ T cells sorted from blood, taken at week 4, from a patient treated with tofacitinib. The clonotype comes from a human donor with alopecia areata. The CDR3 reads CASSQWGGPGDEQYF. The nucleotide sequence reads TGTGCCAGCAGCCAGTGGGGGGGCCCTGGAGACGAGCAGTACTTC.